These 7 T cell receptor beta chains originate from one sample sequenced in a study of blood T cell repertoires in COVID-19. Sequencing was performed with immunoSEQ multiplex PCR; in TCRdb, only in-frame clones are kept and a portion is missing. This sample has fewer than 250,000 clones, with about 86% found just once. Sample: peripheral blood. These receptors were collected from a man aged 50 to 60 with active or convalescent COVID-19.

The chain combines TRBV2 with TRBJ1-6; the D gene is possibly TRBD1 (5 bases). In germline, CDR1 is SNHLY, CDR2 FYNNEI. CDR3 length equals 13 residues. V lost 1 base, J lost 13 bases, and 11 bases lay in between. CDR3 DNA sequence: TGTGCCAGCAGTGAAGGACAGTCCACTCCCCTCCACTTT. This codes for CASSEGQSTPLHF.

The CDR3 region is CASSPTVGYSYEQYF. In DNA, the CDR3 is TGCGCCAGCAGCCCGACAGTAGGCTACTCCTACGAGCAGTACTTC. This chain connects TRBV4-1 to TRBJ2-7; tentative D call: TRBD1 (5 bases). The CDR3 totals 15 residues. Trimming left V 4 bases short and J 0 bases short, with 13 bases between. Germline-derived CDR1 and CDR2 are MGHRA and YSYEKL.

V usage is TRBV5-1 and J usage is TRBJ2-7; 8 nucleotides agree with TRBD1. The CDR3 spans 15 residues. The ends lost 4 bases at V and 0 bases at J; junction bases unmatched: 6. CDR1 and CDR2 (germline): SGHRS, YFSETQ. The CDR3 DNA is TGCGCCAGCAGCGAAGGACAGGGTAACTCCTACGAGCAGTACTTC. Translated, it gives CASSEGQGNSYEQYF.

J is TRBJ1-6 and V is TRBV21-1; whether TRBD1, the table's D call, matches the DNA was not checked. TRBV21-1 is recorded as a pseudogene. This CDR3 contains 15 residues. The DNA of the CDR3 is TGTGCCAGCAGCAAGGGAAGGGGTTGTGTCTCACCCCTCCACTTT. It encodes CASSKGRGCVSPLHF.

This sequence joins TRBV24-1 and TRBJ2-5, with TRBD2 identical over 9 bases. CDR3 length equals 16 residues. Losses at the gene ends were 9 bases for V and 3 bases for J; bases not matched to a gene: 13. Germline V gene data show CDR1 as KGHDR and CDR2 as SFDVKD. CDR3 in DNA: TGTGCCACCCCCGTGACTAGCGGTGGCCACAAAGAGACCCAGTACTTC. Translation gives CATPVTSGGHKETQYF.

The chain uses TRBV18 and TRBJ2-1, with 10 bases matching TRBD1. The CDR3 has 16 amino acids. Germline V gene lookup returns CDR1 KGHSH and CDR2 LQKENI. V shed 0 bases and J 8 bases; nucleotides not matched to a gene: 7. The chain's CDR3 is CASSPPPGQGTDEQFF. The CDR3 DNA reads TGTGCCAGCTCACCACCGCCGGGACAGGGGACGGATGAGCAGTTCTTC. Full variable domain (rest looked up from reference TRBV18 and TRBJ2-1): NAGVMQNPRHLVRRRGQEARLRCSPMKGHSHVYWYRQLPEEGLKFMVYLQKENIIDESGMPKERFSAEFPKEGPSILRIQQVVRGDSAAYFCASSPPPGQGTDEQFFGPGTRLTVL.

The chain uses TRBV9 and TRBJ1-1; TRBD1 might be the D (5 bases). Germline loops: CDR1 SGDLS, CDR2 YYNGEE. The CDR3 has 13 amino acids. The germline V and J ends were trimmed by 0 bases and 5 bases, with 8 bases remaining between them. CDR3 DNA sequence: TGTGCCAGCAGCGTAGAGGGGTGGACTGAAGCTTTCTTT. This sequence encodes CASSVEGWTEAFF.